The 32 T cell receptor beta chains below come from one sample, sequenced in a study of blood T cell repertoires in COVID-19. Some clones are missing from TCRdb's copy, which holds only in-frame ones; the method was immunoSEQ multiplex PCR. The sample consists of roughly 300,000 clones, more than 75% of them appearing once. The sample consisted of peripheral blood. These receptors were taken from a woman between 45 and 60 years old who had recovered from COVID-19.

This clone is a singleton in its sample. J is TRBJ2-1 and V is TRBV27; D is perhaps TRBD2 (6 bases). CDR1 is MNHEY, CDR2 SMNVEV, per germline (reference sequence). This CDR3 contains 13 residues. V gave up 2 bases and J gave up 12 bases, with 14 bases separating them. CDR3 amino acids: CASSLSRRGTQFF. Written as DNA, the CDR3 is TGTGCCAGCAGTTTAAGTCGACGGGGGACGCAGTTCTTC.

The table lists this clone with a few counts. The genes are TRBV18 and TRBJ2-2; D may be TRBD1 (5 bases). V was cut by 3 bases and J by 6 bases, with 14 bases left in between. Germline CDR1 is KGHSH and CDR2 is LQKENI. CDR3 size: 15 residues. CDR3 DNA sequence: TGTGCCAGCTCACCTGGTCCAGGGTCGTCCGGGGAGCTGTTTTTT. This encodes CASSPGPGSSGELFF.

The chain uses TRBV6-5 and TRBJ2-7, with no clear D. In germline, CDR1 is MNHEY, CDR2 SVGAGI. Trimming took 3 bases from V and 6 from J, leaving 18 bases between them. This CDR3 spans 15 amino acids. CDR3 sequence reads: CASSYVLTPGGEQYF. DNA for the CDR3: TGTGCCAGCAGTTATGTACTGACCCCGGGTGGCGAGCAGTACTTC.

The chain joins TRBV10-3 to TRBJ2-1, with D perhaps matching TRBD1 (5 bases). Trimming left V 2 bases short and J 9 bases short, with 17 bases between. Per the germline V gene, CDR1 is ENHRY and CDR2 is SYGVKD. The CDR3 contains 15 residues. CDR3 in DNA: TGTGCCATCAGTGAGAATAATAGACGTCAGGGTGAGCAGTTCTTC. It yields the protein CAISENNRRQGEQFF.

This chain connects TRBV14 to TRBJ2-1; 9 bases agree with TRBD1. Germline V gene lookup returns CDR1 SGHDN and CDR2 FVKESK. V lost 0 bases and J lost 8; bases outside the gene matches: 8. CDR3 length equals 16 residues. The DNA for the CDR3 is TGTGCCAGCAGCCAAGATCGCTTGTGGACAGGGGATGAGCAGTTCTTC. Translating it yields CASSQDRLWTGDEQFF.

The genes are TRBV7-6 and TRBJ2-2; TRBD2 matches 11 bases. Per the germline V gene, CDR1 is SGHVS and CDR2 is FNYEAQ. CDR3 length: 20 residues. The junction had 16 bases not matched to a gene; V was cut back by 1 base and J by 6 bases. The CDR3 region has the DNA TGTGCCAGCAGCTTAGGATGGCTAGCGGGGGGCCCACGGAGCGCCGGGGAGCTGTTTTTT. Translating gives CASSLGWLAGGPRSAGELFF.

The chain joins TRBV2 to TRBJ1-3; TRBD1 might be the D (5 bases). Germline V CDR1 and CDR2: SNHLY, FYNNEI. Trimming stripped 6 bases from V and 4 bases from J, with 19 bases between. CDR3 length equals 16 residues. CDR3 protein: CASSRTPTGAGNTIYF. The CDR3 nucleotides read TGTGCCAGCAGCCGCACGCCCACAGGAGCAGGAAACACCATATATTTT.

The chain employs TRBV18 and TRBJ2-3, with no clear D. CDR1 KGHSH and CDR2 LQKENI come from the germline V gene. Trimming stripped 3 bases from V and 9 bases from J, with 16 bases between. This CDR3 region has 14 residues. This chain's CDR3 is CASSPPGLTDTQYF. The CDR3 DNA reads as TGTGCCAGCTCACCCCCGGGTCTTACCGACACGCAGTATTTT.

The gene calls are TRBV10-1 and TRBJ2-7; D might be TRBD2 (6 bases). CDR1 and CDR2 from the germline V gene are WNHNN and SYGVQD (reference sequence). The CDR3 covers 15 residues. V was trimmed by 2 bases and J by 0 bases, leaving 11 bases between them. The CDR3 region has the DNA TGCGCCAGCAGTGAGCCTAGCGCAAGCTCCTACGAGCAGTACTTC. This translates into CASSEPSASSYEQYF.

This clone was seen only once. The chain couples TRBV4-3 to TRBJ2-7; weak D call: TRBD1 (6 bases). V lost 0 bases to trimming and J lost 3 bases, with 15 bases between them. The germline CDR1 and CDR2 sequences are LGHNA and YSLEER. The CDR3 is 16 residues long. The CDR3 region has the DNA TGCGCCAGCAGCCAAGATGCCCGGACAGCATTCTACGAGCAGTACTTC. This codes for CASSQDARTAFYEQYF.

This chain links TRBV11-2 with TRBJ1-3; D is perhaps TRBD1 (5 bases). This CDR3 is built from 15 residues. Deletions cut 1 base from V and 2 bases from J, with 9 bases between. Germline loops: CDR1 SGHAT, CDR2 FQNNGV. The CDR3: CASSLVGHAGNTIYF. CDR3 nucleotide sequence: TGTGCCAGCAGCTTAGTAGGACACGCTGGAAACACCATATATTTT.

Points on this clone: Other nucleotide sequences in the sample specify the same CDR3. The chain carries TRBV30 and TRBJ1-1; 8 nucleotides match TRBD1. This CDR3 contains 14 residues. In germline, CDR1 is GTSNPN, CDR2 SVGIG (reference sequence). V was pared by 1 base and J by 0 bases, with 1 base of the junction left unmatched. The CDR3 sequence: CAWSGQGLNTEAFF. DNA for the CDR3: TGTGCCTGGAGTGGACAGGGGTTGAACACTGAAGCTTTCTTT.

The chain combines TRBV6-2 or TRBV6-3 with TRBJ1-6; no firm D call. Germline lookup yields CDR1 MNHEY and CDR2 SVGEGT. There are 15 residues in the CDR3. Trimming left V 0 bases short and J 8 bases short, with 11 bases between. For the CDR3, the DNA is TGTGCCAGCAGTTACTCGAATAAGGGAGATTCACCCCTCCACTTT. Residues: CASSYSNKGDSPLHF.

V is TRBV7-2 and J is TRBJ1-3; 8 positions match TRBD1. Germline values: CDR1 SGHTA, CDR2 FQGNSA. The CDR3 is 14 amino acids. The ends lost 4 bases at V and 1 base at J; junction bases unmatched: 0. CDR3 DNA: TGTGCCAGCAGCTGGACAGGGTCTGGAAACACCATATATTTT. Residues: CASSWTGSGNTIYF.

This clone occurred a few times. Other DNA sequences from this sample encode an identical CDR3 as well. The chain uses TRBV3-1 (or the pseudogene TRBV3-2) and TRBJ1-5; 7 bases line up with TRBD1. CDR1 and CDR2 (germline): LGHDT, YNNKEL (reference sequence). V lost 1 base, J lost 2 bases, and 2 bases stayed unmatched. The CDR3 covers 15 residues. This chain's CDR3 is CASSQGQGGNQPQHF. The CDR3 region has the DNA TGTGCCAGCAGCCAAGGACAGGGTGGCAATCAGCCCCAGCATTTT.

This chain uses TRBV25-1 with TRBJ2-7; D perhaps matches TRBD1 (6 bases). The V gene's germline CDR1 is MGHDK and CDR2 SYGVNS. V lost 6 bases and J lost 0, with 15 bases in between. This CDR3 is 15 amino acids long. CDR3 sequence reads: CASRQTGQSSYEQYF. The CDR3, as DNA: TGTGCCAGCAGGCAAACGGGACAAAGCTCCTACGAGCAGTACTTC.

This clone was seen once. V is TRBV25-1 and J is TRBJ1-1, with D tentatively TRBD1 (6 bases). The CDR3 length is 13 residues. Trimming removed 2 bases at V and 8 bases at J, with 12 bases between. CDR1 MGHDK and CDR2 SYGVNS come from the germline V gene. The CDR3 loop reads CASSETGRAEAFF. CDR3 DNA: TGTGCCAGCAGTGAAACAGGGAGGGCCGAAGCTTTCTTT.

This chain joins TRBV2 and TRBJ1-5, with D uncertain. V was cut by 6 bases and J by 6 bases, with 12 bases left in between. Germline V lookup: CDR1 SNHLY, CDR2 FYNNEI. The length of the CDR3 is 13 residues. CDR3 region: CASRLRSSQPQHF. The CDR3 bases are TGTGCCAGCAGACTTAGATCTAGTCAGCCCCAGCATTTT.

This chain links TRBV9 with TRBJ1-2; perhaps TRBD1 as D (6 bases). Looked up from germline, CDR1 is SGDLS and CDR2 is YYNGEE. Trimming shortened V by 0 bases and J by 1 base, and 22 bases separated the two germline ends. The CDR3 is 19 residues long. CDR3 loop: CASSVVGVDSRGLNYGYTF. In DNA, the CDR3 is TGTGCCAGCAGCGTAGTGGGGGTGGACAGCAGAGGACTTAACTATGGCTACACCTTC.

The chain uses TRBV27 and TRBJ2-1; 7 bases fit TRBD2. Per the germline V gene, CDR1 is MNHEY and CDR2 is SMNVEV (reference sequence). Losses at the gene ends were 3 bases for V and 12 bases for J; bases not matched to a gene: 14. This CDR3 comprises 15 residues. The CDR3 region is CASSFYGSGRMGQFF. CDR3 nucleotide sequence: TGTGCCAGCAGTTTTTATGGTAGCGGGCGGATGGGGCAGTTCTTC.

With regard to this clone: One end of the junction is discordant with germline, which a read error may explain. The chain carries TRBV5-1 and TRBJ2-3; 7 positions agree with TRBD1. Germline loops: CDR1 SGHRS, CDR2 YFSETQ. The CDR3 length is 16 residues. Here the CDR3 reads CATSSYGTAKTDTQYF. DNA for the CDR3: TGCGCCACCAGCAGCTACGGGACAGCGAAGACAGATACGCAGTATTTT. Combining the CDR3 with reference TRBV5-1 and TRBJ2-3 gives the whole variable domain KAGVTQTPRYLIKTRGQQVTLSCSPISGHRSVSWYQQTPGQGLQFLFEYFSETQRNKGNFPGRFSGRQFSNSRSEMNVSTLELGDSALYLCATSSYGTAKTDTQYFGPGTRLTVL.

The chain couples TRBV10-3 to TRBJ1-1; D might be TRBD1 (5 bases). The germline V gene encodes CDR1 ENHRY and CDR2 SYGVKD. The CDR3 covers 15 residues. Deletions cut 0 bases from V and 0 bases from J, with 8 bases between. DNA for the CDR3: TGTGCCATCAGTGAGTCGAGACAGATGAACACTGAAGCTTTCTTT. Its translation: CAISESRQMNTEAFF.

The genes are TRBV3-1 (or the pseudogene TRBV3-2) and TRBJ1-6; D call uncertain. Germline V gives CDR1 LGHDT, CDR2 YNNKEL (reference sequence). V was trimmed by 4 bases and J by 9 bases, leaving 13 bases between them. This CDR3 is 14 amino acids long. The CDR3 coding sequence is TGTGCCAGCAGCCTATTATCCAGTCGTTCACCCCTCCACTTT. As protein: CASSLLSSRSPLHF.

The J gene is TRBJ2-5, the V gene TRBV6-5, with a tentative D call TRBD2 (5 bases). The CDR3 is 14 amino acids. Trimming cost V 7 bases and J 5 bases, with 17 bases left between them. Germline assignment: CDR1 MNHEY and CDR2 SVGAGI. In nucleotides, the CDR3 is TGTGCCAGCACCGACCTTAGCGTAACGGAGACCCAGTACTTC. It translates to CASTDLSVTETQYF.

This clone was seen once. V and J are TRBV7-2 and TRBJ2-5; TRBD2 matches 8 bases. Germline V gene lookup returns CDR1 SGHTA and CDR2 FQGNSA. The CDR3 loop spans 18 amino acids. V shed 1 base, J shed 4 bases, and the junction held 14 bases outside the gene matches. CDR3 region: CASSLEVSAGGIGETQYF. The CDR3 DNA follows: TGTGCCAGCAGCTTAGAGGTTTCTGCGGGAGGTATAGGAGAGACCCAGTACTTC.

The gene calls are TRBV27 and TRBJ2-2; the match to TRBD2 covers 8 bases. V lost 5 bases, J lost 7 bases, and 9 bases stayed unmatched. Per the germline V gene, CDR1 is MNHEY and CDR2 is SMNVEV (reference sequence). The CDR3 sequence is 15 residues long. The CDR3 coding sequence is TGTGCCAGCAGTCTAGCTAGCGGGTCTGTCGGGGAGCTGTTTTTT. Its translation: CASSLASGSVGELFF.

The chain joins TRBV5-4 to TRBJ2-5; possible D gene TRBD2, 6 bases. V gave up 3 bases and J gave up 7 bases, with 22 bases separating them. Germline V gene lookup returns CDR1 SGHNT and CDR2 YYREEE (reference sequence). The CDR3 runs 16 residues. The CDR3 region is CASSSSTGTSGGTQYF. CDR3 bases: TGTGCCAGCAGCTCCTCAACCGGGACTTCAGGCGGGACCCAGTACTTC.

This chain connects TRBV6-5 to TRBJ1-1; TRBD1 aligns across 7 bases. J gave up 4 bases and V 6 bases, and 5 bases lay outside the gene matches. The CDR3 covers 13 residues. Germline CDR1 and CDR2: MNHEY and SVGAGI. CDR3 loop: CASRPTGSTEAFF. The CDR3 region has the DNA TGTGCCAGCAGACCGACAGGGAGCACTGAAGCTTTCTTT.

This CDR3 reads CAWSGGRVATNEKLFF. CDR3 sequence (DNA): TGTGCCTGGAGTGGGGGCAGGGTGGCAACTAATGAAAAACTGTTTTTT. This rearrangement joins TRBV30 to TRBJ1-4; the D gene is possibly TRBD1 (5 bases). The V and J ends lost 1 base and 0 bases respectively, with 12 bases between them. CDR1 and CDR2 from the germline V gene are GTSNPN and SVGIG (reference sequence). The length of the CDR3 is 16 residues. Using reference TRBV30 and TRBJ1-4 for the parts outside the CDR3, the full variable domain is SQTIHQWPATLVQPVGSPLSLECTVEGTSNPNLYWYRQAAGRGLQLLFYSVGIGQISSEVPQNLSASRPQDRQFILSSKKLLLSDSGFYLCAWSGGRVATNEKLFFGSGTQLSVL.

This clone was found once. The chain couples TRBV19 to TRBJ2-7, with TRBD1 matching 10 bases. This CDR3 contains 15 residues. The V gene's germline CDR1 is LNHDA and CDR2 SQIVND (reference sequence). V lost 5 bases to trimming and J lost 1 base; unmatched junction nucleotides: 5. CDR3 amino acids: CASSLGQGRSYEQYF. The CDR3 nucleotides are TGTGCCAGTAGTTTGGGACAGGGGAGATCCTACGAGCAGTACTTC.

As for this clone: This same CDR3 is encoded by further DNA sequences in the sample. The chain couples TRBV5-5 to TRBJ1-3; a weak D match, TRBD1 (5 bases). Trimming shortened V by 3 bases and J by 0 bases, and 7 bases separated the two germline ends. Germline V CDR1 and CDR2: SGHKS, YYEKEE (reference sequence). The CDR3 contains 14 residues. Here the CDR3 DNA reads TGTGCCAGCAGCTGGGGCGTCTCTGGAAACACCATATATTTT. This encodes CASSWGVSGNTIYF.

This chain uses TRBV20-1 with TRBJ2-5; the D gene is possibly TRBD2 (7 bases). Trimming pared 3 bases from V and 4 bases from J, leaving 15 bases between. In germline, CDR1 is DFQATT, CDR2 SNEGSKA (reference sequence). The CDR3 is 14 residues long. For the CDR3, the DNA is TGCAGTGCTAGTAAGGGGGGGGGCGCAGAGACCCAGTACTTC. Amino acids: CSASKGGGAETQYF.